The next 30 T cell receptor beta chains were all read from a single sample in a study of human CD8 memory T cell subsets. Sequencing libraries of TCR beta were made by UMI-labeled 5' RACE. TCRdb reprocessed the 5' RACE reads and stores each CDR3 protein as one record, lacking DNA. The table for this sample gives 9,000 to 13,000 distinct CDR3 sequences. The material sequenced was CD8+ T cells from PBMCs. These receptors were obtained from a human donor in good health.

The chain employs TRBV7-8 and TRBJ2-1; TCRdb reports TRBD2, a call that lacks DNA to check it against. The CDR3 consists of 17 residues. CDR1 and CDR2 from the germline V gene are SGHVS and FQNEAQ. CDR3 in amino acids: CASSSRGSGSIVHEQFF.

This rearrangement joins TRBV20-1 to TRBJ1-1. The CDR3 runs to 13 residues. CDR1 DFQATT and CDR2 SNEGSKA come from the germline V gene (reference sequence). CDR3 sequence: CSARDLTNTEAFF.

The chain recombines TRBV11-2 with TRBJ2-1; without DNA, the TCRdb call of TRBD2 cannot be checked. The CDR3 is 16 residues long. CDR1 is SGHAT and CDR2 is FQNNGV in the germline V gene. This chain's CDR3 is CASSSMTSGGTDEQFF.

The rearrangement uses TRBV2 and TRBJ2-1; the D gene TCRdb calls, TRBD2, cannot be checked with no DNA. This CDR3 spans 15 amino acids. Germline values: CDR1 SNHLY, CDR2 FYNNEI. The CDR3 protein is CASSGTSGGLNEQFF.

CDR3 region: CASSQDGPATYEQYF. The chain joins TRBV4-1 to TRBJ2-7; without DNA, the TCRdb call of TRBD2 cannot be checked. This CDR3 comprises 15 residues. The V gene's germline CDR1 is MGHRA and CDR2 YSYEKL.

The chain links TRBV5-5 to TRBJ1-4. Germline V CDR1 and CDR2: SGHKS, YYEKEE (reference sequence). There are 13 residues in the CDR3. The CDR3 is CASSPMGEEKLFF.

The chain is built from TRBV5-5 and TRBJ2-7; lacking DNA, the TRBD2 call made by TCRdb goes unchecked. There are 14 residues in the CDR3. Germline CDR1 reads SGHKS; CDR2 reads YYEKEE (reference sequence). CDR3 residues: CASSPGLAPNEQYF.

This chain connects TRBV18 to TRBJ1-1. Germline CDR1 and CDR2: KGHSH and LQKENI. The CDR3 contains 15 residues. This CDR3 is CASSPQGGMNTEAFF. The full variable domain, completed using reference TRBV18 and TRBJ1-1, is NAGVMQNPRHLVRRRGQEARLRCSPMKGHSHVYWYRQLPEEGLKFMVYLQKENIIDESGMPKERFSAEFPKEGPSILRIQQVVRGDSAAYFCASSPQGGMNTEAFFGQGTRLTVV.

The chain is built from TRBV10-3 and TRBJ2-1. The CDR3 consists of 15 residues. CDR1 is ENHRY and CDR2 is SYGVKD in the germline V gene. CDR3 sequence: CAIGESGSSYNEQFF.

The gene calls are TRBV3-1 and TRBJ2-7; the TCRdb D gene call, TRBD2, has no DNA to confirm it. The CDR3 spans 15 residues. Germline values: CDR1 LGHDT, CDR2 YNNKEL (reference sequence). CDR3 sequence reads: CASSQGTSGAYEQYF.

This clonotype is called medium-sized based on its frequency. J is TRBJ2-5 and V is TRBV6-6. The CDR3 loop spans 12 amino acids. Germline V gene data show CDR1 as MNHNY and CDR2 as SVGAGI (reference sequence). CDR3 protein: CASSYSGETQYF.

The CDR3: CASSLMGNQPQHF. This chain uses TRBV7-9 with TRBJ1-5. The CDR3 has 13 amino acids. Looked up from germline, CDR1 is SEHNR and CDR2 is FQNEAQ (reference sequence).

The J gene is TRBJ1-6, the V gene TRBV3-1. From germline, CDR1 is LGHDT and CDR2 YNNKEL (reference sequence). The CDR3 length is 13 residues. This chain's CDR3 is CASSPNTNSPLHF.

The chain is built from TRBV7-6 and TRBJ2-1. This CDR3 is 15 amino acids long. Germline CDR1 is SGHVS and CDR2 is FNYEAQ. The CDR3 here is CASSLEPGSYNEQFF.

V is TRBV7-9 and J is TRBJ1-1. CDR1 and CDR2 from the germline V gene are SEHNR and FQNEAQ (reference sequence). The CDR3 loop spans 13 amino acids. The CDR3 loop reads CASSVGSTTEAFF.

The rearrangement uses TRBV25-1 and TRBJ2-2; with no DNA, the TCRdb D assignment of TRBD1 cannot be verified. The CDR3 is 12 amino acids. Germline values: CDR1 MGHDK, CDR2 SYGVNS. CDR3 loop: CASEQGTGELFF.

The J gene is TRBJ2-1, the V gene TRBV20-1. The germline CDR1 and CDR2 sequences are DFQATT and SNEGSKA (reference sequence). This CDR3 contains 15 residues. The CDR3 region is CSALEWGSSYNEQFF.

The chain combines TRBV19 with TRBJ1-6. The CDR3 totals 14 residues. Germline values: CDR1 LNHDA, CDR2 SQIVND (reference sequence). CDR3 region: CASSIGEYNSPLHF.

J is TRBJ2-7 and V is TRBV2; TCRdb selects TRBD1, and the lack of DNA leaves this call unchecked. This CDR3 comprises 13 residues. Germline V lookup: CDR1 SNHLY, CDR2 FYNNEI. CDR3 residues: CASRGRTGGEQYF.

The genes are TRBV25-1 and TRBJ2-3. The CDR3 is 14 residues long. The germline gives CDR1 MGHDK, CDR2 SYGVNS. Here the CDR3 reads CASSEHALTDTQYF.

The chain uses TRBV20-1 and TRBJ1-3. CDR1 is DFQATT, CDR2 SNEGSKA, per germline (reference sequence). The CDR3 length is 15 residues. CDR3 loop: CSGSDSGIYGNTIYF.

The chain couples TRBV4-2 to TRBJ2-1. From germline, CDR1 is LGHNA and CDR2 YNFKEQ. CDR3 length: 13 residues. The CDR3 sequence is CASSQERVNEQFF.

V and J are TRBV18 and TRBJ2-7; absent DNA, TCRdb's TRBD1 call cannot be checked. This CDR3 has 17 amino acids. CDR1 and CDR2 (germline): KGHSH, LQKENI. CDR3 sequence reads: CASSPNPGTGKTYEQYF.

Frequency places this clonotype as medium-sized (0.01 to 0.1%). This sequence joins TRBV12-5 and TRBJ2-2. The CDR3 consists of 12 residues. In germline, CDR1 is LGHNT, CDR2 FRNRAP. This CDR3 reads CASGLEAGELFF. Supplemented by reference TRBV12-5 and TRBJ2-2, the full variable domain reads DARVTQTPRHKVTEMGQEVTMRCQPILGHNTVFWYRQTMMQGLELLAYFRNRAPLDDSGMPKDRFSAEMPDATLATLKIQPSEPRDSAVYFCASGLEAGELFFGEGSRLTVL.

The chain combines TRBV5-1 with TRBJ2-7. This CDR3 is built from 13 residues. CDR1 is SGHRS, CDR2 YFSETQ, per germline. The CDR3 loop is CASSLNRIDEQYF.

The chain uses TRBV5-6 and TRBJ2-7; TCRdb selects TRBD1, and the lack of DNA leaves this call unchecked. The CDR3 runs to 17 residues. CDR1 is SGHDT and CDR2 is YYEEEE in the germline V gene. The CDR3 reads CASSQELPTGLSYEQYF.

This chain links TRBV19 with TRBJ2-4; the D call of TRBD1 rests on TCRdb alone, since no DNA is present to check it. Germline loops: CDR1 LNHDA, CDR2 SQIVND (reference sequence). The CDR3 loop spans 16 amino acids. The CDR3: CASSIWAGAAKNIQYF.

This sequence joins TRBV4-3 and TRBJ2-7. CDR3 length equals 16 residues. CDR1 is LGHNA and CDR2 is YSLEER in the germline V gene. The CDR3 sequence is CASSQDLSSLTYEQYF.

This clonotype is classed as medium-sized by frequency. The rearrangement links TRBV16 to TRBJ2-1; the D call of TRBD1 rests on TCRdb alone, since no DNA is present to check it. Germline V gene sequence: CDR1 KGHSY, CDR2 FQNENV. The CDR3 runs to 15 residues. The CDR3 protein is CASSQQGLASNEQFF.

The chain links TRBV7-9 to TRBJ2-5. From germline, CDR1 is SEHNR and CDR2 FQNEAQ (reference sequence). The CDR3 contains 13 residues. CDR3 sequence: CASSSDTTRTQYF.